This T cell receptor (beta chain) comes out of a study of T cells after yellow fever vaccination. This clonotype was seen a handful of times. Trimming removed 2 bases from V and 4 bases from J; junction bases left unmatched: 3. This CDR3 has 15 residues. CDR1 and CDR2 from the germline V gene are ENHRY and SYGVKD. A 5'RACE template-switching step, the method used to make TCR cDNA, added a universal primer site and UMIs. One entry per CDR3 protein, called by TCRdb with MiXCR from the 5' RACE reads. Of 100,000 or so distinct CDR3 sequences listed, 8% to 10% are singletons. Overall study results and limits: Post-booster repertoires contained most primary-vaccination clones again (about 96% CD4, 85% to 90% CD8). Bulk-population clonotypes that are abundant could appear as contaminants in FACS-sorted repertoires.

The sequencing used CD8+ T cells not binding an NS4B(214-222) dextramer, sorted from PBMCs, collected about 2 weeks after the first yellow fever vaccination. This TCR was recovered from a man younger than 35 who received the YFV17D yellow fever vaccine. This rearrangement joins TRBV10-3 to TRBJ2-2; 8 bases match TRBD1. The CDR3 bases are TGTGCCATCAGTGAGGCGGACAGGGTCACCGGGGAGCTGTTTTTT. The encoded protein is CAISEADRVTGELFF.